The following is a T cell receptor (beta chain) sequence with its context. This clone showed up just a few times. It lacks a known antigen. No base-level quality is on record; no much larger clone is a single base apart. Enrolling through a virtual design, the prospective study's participants ranged in age from roughly 18 to 89 years and lived across some 23 United States geographic areas. To assign participants to cohorts, the prospective study relied on clinical history that participants themselves reported in a screening survey and a study questionnaire. Each participant in the prospective study had whole blood, serum and a nasopharyngeal or oropharyngeal swab collected by mobile phlebotomists. Over an approximately 2-month period, participants in the prospective study had the option of providing additional blood draws and questionnaires. Prospective study blood samples were shipped either frozen or at room temperature before DNA extraction.

V is cut by 4 bases and J by 0 bases, and the space between the germline ends is 3 bases. CDR3 length: 12 amino acids, cysteine to phenylalanine. Of all the DNA, just the CDR3 is kept, 36 bases in frame from base 1. CDR1 and CDR2 (SGHAT, FQNNGV) derive from the germline V gene. TCRbeta CDR3 regions were amplified from genomic DNA by means of the immunoSEQ Assay, a bias-controlled multiplex PCR. Regarding the original processing steps: The number of nucleated cells in each sample was estimated from the amplification of reference gene primers within the assay. Sequence reads were collapsed and filtered to measure the absolute abundance of every unique TCRbeta CDR3 rearrangement. Productive Simpson clonality was computed per sample as the square root of Simpson's diversity index over productive rearrangements. Imported from immuneACCESS, the table was reduced by TCRdb to in-frame sequences with V and J called. These copies leave out some clones; in studies compared against another copy, an unresolved V gene accounts for under half, and the cause of the remainder is not known. V and J calls and clone size are copied from that table; D and trimming were computed from the DNA. This sample is represented by hundreds of thousands of clones; 87% of them were singletons. In total, the top ten clones hold around 1.9% of the sample.

This specimen belongs to a study of blood T cell repertoires in COVID-19 (dated by TCRdb to the early 2020s). About the full investigation: ImmuneRACE Cohort 3 recovered participants were defined by two consecutive negative NP/OP PCR tests, healthcare professional clearance, or symptom resolution. The repertoires were released in a freely available public database intended as a resource for research on the immune response to SARS-CoV-2. The prospective study material was composed of cDNA or gDNA derived from T cells, B-cell-depleted T cells, or PBMCs. HLA class I and class II types, where available, came from metadata supplied by the sample provider rather than from assay-based typing. The samples were drawn from two sources: the first 160 participants of the ongoing ImmuneRACE study, and 950 to 1,500 subjects contributed by 6 global collaborators. Subjects who had been exposed to COVID-19, were actively infected with it, or had recovered from it provided the deeply sampled blood TCRbeta repertoires that made up the dataset. Samples from collaborators originated in the United States, Italy and Spain and spanned both the acute and convalescent phases of COVID-19. Sample metadata almost always included a de-identified subject ID, COVID-19 status, age in years and sex.

The paper as a whole reports these results and caveats: The amount of clinical and demographic metadata varied by source and participant and was provided uncurated.

Sequencing was done on a sample of PBMCs or T cells enriched from blood (not recorded which). The sequence is built from TRBV11-2 and TRBJ2-5; a confident D gene designation cannot be given. The source of this sequence is a middle-aged man in a cohort exposed to, infected with or recovered from COVID-19 (not recorded which). The CDR3 has the sequence CASSSNQETQYF. The DNA is as follows: TGTGCCAGCAGCTCCAACCAAGAGACCCAGTACTTC. Full variable domain (CDR3 extended with the reference TRBV11-2 and TRBJ2-5 proteins): EAGVAQSPRYKIIEKRQSVAFWCNPISGHATLYWYQQILGQGPKLLIQFQNNGVVDDSQLPKDRFSAERLKGVDSTLKIQPAKLEDSAVYLCASSSNQETQYFGPGTRLLVL.